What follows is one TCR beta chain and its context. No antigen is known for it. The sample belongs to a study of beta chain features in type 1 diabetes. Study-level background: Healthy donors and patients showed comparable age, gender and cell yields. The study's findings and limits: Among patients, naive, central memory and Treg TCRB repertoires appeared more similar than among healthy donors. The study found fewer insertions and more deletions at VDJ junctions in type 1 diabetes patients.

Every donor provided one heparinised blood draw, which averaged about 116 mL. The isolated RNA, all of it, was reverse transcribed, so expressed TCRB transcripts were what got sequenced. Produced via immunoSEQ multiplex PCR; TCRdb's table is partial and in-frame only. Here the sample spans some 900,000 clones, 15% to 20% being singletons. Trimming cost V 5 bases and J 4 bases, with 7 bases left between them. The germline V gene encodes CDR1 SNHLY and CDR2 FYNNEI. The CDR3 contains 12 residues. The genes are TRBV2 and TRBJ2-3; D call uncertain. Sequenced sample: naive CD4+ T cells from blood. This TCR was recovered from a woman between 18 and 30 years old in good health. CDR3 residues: CASSYLADTQYF. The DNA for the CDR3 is TGTGCCAGCAGTTATTTGGCAGATACGCAGTATTTT.